This T cell receptor beta chain was recovered during a study of blood T cells in healthy people across ages. It was with a sample-barcoded 5' primer and a J-beta primer mix that a second PCR of about 6 to 12 cycles was run. One entry per CDR3 protein results from TCRdb running MiXCR on the 5' RACE reads. Of about 800,000 distinct CDR3 sequences listed, 20% to 25% are singletons. The same data also went into a second study, on T cells of mothers and their children.

The source of this sequence is a boy younger than 18 in good health. Sequencing was performed on blood.

The chain's CDR3 is CATSRHSTDTQYF. The CDR3 nucleotides read TGTGCCACCAGCAGACACAGCACAGATACGCAGTATTTT. The V and J genes are TRBV15 and TRBJ2-3, with unresolved D. V lost 2 bases to trimming and J lost 0 bases, with 3 bases between them. CDR3 length: 13 residues. Germline V lookup: CDR1 LNHNV, CDR2 YYDKDF (reference sequence).